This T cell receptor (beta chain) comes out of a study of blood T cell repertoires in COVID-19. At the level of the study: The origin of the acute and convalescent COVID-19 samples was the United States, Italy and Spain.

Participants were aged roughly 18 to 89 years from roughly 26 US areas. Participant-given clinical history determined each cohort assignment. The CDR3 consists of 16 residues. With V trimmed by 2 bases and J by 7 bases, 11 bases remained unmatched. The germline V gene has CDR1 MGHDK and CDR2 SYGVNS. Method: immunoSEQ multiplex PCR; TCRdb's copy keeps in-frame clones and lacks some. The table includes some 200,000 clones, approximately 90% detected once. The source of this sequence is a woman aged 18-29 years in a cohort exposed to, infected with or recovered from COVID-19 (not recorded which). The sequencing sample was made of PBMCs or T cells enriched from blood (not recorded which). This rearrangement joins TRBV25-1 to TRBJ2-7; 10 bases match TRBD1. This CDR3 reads CASSERSGTGVGEQYF. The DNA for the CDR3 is TGTGCCAGCAGTGAACGATCCGGGACAGGGGTCGGGGAGCAGTACTTC.